These 19 T cell receptor beta chains share one sample of origin, sequenced in a study of regulatory T cells in long-lasting Graves disease. Construction of the TCR beta libraries employed iRepertoire HTBI primers in conjunction with Arm-PCR of CDR3 regions. TCRdb called the multiplex PCR reads again in MiXCR, with one record for every CDR3 protein. The table records around 250,000 distinct CDR3 sequences, roughly 18% of them present only once. Noted time point: newly diagnosed GD, antithyroid drugs for less than 3 months. There was RNA extracted from PBMCs, and the TCR library was made from it. The sample was also linked to a second study, of T cells in Graves' hyperthyroidism and ophthalmopathy.

The specimen comprised peripheral blood mononuclear cells (PBMCs), sampled at new diagnosis, from a patient treated with antithyroid drugs. The receptors stem from a woman aged 30 to 39 with Graves disease.

The V call is TRBV5-1, the J call TRBJ2-2; a possible D gene is TRBD1 (6 bases). This CDR3 region has 17 residues. Germline V lookup: CDR1 SGHRS, CDR2 YFSETQ. Trimming pared 1 base from V and 4 bases from J, leaving 17 bases between. CDR3 protein: CASSLFIGTSRTGELFF. The CDR3 region has the DNA TGCGCCAGCAGCTTGTTTATCGGGACATCCCGCACCGGGGAGCTGTTTTTT.

This clonotype was observed a few times. V is TRBV14 and J is TRBJ2-1; TRBD2 matches 8 bases. From germline, CDR1 is SGHDN and CDR2 FVKESK. This CDR3 is 15 amino acids long. J lost 7 bases, V lost 3 bases, and 8 bases had no gene match. CDR3 protein: CASSHERGHQNEQFF. As DNA, the CDR3 is TGTGCCAGCAGCCACGAGCGGGGGCACCAAAATGAGCAGTTCTTC.

The genes are TRBV2 and TRBJ1-1, with 9 bases aligning to TRBD1. V was pared by 6 bases and J by 6 bases, with 8 bases of the junction left unmatched. CDR3 length equals 14 residues. Germline values: CDR1 SNHLY, CDR2 FYNNEI. The CDR3 region is CASRRDRGAAEAFF. CDR3 DNA: TGTGCCAGCAGGAGAGACAGGGGGGCGGCTGAAGCTTTCTTT. The entire variable domain, with the rest obtained from reference TRBV2 and TRBJ1-1, is as follows: EPEVTQTPSHQVTQMGQEVILRCVPISNHLYFYWYRQILGQKVEFLVSFYNNEISEKSEIFDDQFSVERPDGSNFTLKIRSTKLEDSAMYFCASRRDRGAAEAFFGQGTRLTVV.

To note about this clonotype: This sequence is one base from a far larger clone and is likely a read error. V gene TRBV7-2 combines with J gene TRBJ2-1; D is unclear. Near its end, the DNA agrees better with TRBJ2-5, so the J call may be wrong. CDR1 is SGHTA, CDR2 FQGNSA, per germline. This CDR3 contains 14 residues. The CDR3 spells CASSFLDGRETQYF. DNA for the CDR3: TGTGCCAGCAGCTTCCTGGACGGGCGCGAGACCCAGTACTTC.

The chain recombines TRBV5-5 with TRBJ1-1, with D hard to call. V lost 2 bases, J lost 4 bases, and 12 bases lay in between. Germline assignment: CDR1 SGHKS and CDR2 YYEKEE (reference sequence). The CDR3 contains 14 residues. The CDR3 region is CASSFFPTRTEAFF. Here the CDR3 DNA reads TGTGCCAGCAGCTTTTTCCCGACTCGCACTGAAGCTTTCTTT.

This sequence joins TRBV20-1 and TRBJ2-3; possibly TRBD1 for D (5 bases). V was cut by 6 bases and J by 2 bases, with 18 bases left in between. This CDR3 region has 15 residues. CDR1 DFQATT and CDR2 SNEGSKA come from the germline V gene (reference sequence). CDR3 protein: CSAKPPQGSTDTQYF. The CDR3 DNA is TGCAGTGCAAAGCCCCCCCAGGGTTCCACAGATACGCAGTATTTT.

This clonotype has more than one count but fewer than ten. This chain joins TRBV5-8 and TRBJ2-1; weak D call: TRBD1 (6 bases). The germline V gene has CDR1 SGHTS and CDR2 YDEGEE. Deletions cut 0 bases from V and 9 bases from J, with 13 bases between. The CDR3 length is 14 residues. CDR3 in amino acids: CASSLGQVLREQFF. CDR3 coding DNA: TGTGCCAGCAGCTTGGGACAGGTTCTTCGTGAGCAGTTCTTC.

The chain links TRBV5-1 to TRBJ2-1; D is ambiguous. Trimming took off 1 base at V and 5 bases at J, with 13 bases between the two ends. CDR1 SGHRS and CDR2 YFSETQ come from the germline V gene. There are 15 residues in the CDR3. Written as DNA, the CDR3 is TGCGCCAGCAGCTTGAGGGCTTTGGCCAACAATGAGCAGTTCTTC. Protein: CASSLRALANNEQFF.

Ten or more counts support this clonotype. The chain uses TRBV4-1 and TRBJ2-5; D not resolved. The CDR3 length is 14 residues. V dropped 0 bases and J dropped 2 bases, with 7 bases sitting between them. The germline V gene encodes CDR1 MGHRA and CDR2 YSYEKL. The CDR3 sequence: CASSQEGLQETQYF. CDR3 sequence (DNA): TGCGCCAGCAGCCAAGAGGGGTTACAAGAGACCCAGTACTTC.

Many counts were recorded for this clonotype. The genes are TRBV30 and TRBJ1-2, with D perhaps matching TRBD1 (6 bases). Trimming took 0 bases from V and 5 from J, leaving 10 bases between them. CDR3 length: 13 residues. The germline gives CDR1 GTSNPN, CDR2 SVGIG (reference sequence). CDR3 nucleotide sequence: TGTGCCTGGAGTGTACAGGGTAGATATGGCTACACCTTC. Translating it yields CAWSVQGRYGYTF.

In regard to this clonotype: A much larger clone differs from this one at a single base, so this may be a read error. Here the CDR3 reads CAWTPGKGNQPQHF. In DNA, the CDR3 is TGTGCCTGGACCCCCGGGAAAGGCAATCAGCCCCAGCATTTT. This sequence joins TRBV30 and TRBJ1-5; unclear D gene. CDR3 length: 14 amino acids. Germline CDR1 and CDR2: GTSNPN and SVGIG (reference sequence). V was shortened by 4 bases and J by 2 bases, with 12 bases between the two germline ends. Together with reference TRBV30 and TRBJ1-5, the CDR3 gives the full variable domain: SQTIHQWPATLVQPVGSPLSLECTVEGTSNPNLYWYRQAAGRGLQLLFYSVGIGQISSEVPQNLSASRPQDRQFILSSKKLLLSDSGFYLCAWTPGKGNQPQHFGDGTRLSIL.

This clonotype has a handful of counts. The chain uses TRBV15 and TRBJ1-2, with D tentatively TRBD1 (6 bases). Deletions cut 3 bases from V and 7 bases from J, with 9 bases between. This CDR3 has 12 residues. CDR1 and CDR2 (germline): LNHNV, YYDKDF (reference sequence). CDR3 coding DNA: TGTGCCACCAGCAGGGGCAGGGGTGGCTACACCTTC. It is translated as CATSRGRGGYTF.

This clonotype was counted ten times or more. The J gene is TRBJ1-6, the V gene TRBV5-1; 9 bases are a match to TRBD1. The CDR3 has 15 residues. With 4 bases clipped from V and 7 bases from J, the junction kept 6 bases outside the gene matches. Looked up from germline, CDR1 is SGHRS and CDR2 is YFSETQ. Here the CDR3 reads CASSVTGGENSPLHF. CDR3 in DNA: TGCGCCAGCAGCGTAACAGGGGGCGAAAATTCACCCCTCCACTTT.

This clonotype was seen repeatedly, ten times or more. This chain links TRBV20-1 with TRBJ1-5; the D is unclear. This CDR3 contains 17 residues. V was clipped by 0 bases and J by 1 base, with 16 bases between them. Germline CDR1 and CDR2: DFQATT and SNEGSKA (reference sequence). CDR3 nucleotide sequence: TGCAGTGCTAGAGACTTTACCCGGCGCAGCAGCAATCAGCCCCAGCATTTT. This sequence encodes CSARDFTRRSSNQPQHF.

This clonotype has ten or more counts. This chain joins TRBV5-1 and TRBJ2-7; 8 bases are a match to TRBD1. V lost 4 bases to trimming and J lost 5 bases; unmatched junction nucleotides: 17. The CDR3 totals 17 residues. Germline CDR1 SGHRS, CDR2 YFSETQ. This CDR3 reads CASSPYSLGTGGDEQYF. CDR3 DNA: TGCGCCAGCAGCCCCTATTCTCTCGGGACAGGTGGCGACGAGCAGTACTTC.

This clonotype appeared many times. The chain recombines TRBV19 with TRBJ2-1, with 7 bases identical to TRBD2. V gave up 5 bases and J gave up 0 bases; unmatched junction bases: 4. The length of the CDR3 is 15 residues. Germline V CDR1 and CDR2: LNHDA, SQIVND (reference sequence). In nucleotides, the CDR3 is TGTGCCAGTAGTTGGACTAGGCTCTCCTACAATGAGCAGTTCTTC. It specifies CASSWTRLSYNEQFF.

V is TRBV3-1 and J is TRBJ1-2, with TRBD1 matching 8 bases. Per germline, CDR1 LGHDT and CDR2 YNNKEL (reference sequence). V shed 6 bases, J shed 8 bases, and the junction held 11 bases outside the gene matches. This CDR3 comprises 14 residues. CDR3 region: CASSYDRGGDGYTF. The CDR3 coding sequence is TGTGCCAGCAGTTACGACAGGGGAGGGGACGGCTACACCTTC.

This clonotype was seen many times. This chain links TRBV18 with TRBJ1-1, with D unresolved. V was pared by 6 bases and J by 8 bases, with 22 bases between. CDR3 length: 15 amino acids. Germline V gene sequence: CDR1 KGHSH, CDR2 LQKENI. CDR3 loop: CASSSPYDNPLEAFF. The CDR3 DNA sequence: TGTGCCAGCTCCTCACCCTACGACAACCCACTGGAAGCTTTCTTT.

The chain couples TRBV10-3 to TRBJ2-1; 11 nucleotides match TRBD2. Germline V gives CDR1 ENHRY, CDR2 SYGVKD. The CDR3 sequence is 19 residues long. The V segment lost 10 bases and the J segment 4 bases; nucleotides outside the gene matches: 21. CDR3 in DNA: TGTGCCAGCAGCGACCCTAGCGGGGGGTGGTTGAGCACTTACAATGAGCAGTTCTTC. Residues: CASSDPSGGWLSTYNEQFF.